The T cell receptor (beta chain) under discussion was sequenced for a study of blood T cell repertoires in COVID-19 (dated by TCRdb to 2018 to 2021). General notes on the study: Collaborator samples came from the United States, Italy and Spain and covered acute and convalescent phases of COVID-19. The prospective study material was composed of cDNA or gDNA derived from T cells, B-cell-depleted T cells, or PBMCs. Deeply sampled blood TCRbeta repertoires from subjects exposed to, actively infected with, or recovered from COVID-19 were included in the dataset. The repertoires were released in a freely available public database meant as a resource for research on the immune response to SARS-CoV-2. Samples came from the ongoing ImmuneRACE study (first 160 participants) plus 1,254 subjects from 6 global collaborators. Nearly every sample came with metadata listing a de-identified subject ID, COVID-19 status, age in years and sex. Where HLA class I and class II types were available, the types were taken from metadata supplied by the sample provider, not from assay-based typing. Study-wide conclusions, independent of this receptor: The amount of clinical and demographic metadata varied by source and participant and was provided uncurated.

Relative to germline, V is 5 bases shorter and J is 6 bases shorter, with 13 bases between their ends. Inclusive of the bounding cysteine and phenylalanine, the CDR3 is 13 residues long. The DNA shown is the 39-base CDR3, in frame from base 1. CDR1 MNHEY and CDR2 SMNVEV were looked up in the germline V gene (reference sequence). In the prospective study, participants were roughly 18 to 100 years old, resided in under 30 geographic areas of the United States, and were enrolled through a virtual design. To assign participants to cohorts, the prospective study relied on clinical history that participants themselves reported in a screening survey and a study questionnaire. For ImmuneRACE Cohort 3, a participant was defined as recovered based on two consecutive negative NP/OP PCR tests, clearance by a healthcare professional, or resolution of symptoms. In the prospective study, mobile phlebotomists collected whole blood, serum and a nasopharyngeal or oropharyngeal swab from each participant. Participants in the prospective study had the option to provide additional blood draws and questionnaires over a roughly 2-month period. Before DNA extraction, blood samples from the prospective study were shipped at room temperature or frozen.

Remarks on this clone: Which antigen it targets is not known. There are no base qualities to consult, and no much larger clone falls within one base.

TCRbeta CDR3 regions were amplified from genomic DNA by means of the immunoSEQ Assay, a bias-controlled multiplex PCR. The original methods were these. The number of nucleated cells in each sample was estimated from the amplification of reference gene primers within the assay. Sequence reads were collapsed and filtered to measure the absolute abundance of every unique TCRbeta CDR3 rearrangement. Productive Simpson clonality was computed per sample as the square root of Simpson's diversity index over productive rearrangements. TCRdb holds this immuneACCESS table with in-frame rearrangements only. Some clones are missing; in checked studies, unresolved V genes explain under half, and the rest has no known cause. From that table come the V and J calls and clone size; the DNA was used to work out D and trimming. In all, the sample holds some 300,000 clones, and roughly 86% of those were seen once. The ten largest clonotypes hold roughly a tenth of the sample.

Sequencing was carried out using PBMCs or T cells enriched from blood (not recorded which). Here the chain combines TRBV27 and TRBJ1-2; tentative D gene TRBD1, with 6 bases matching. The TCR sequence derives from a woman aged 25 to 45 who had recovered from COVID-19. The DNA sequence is TGTGCCAGCAGTCAAACAGGGCTGGATGGCTACACCTTC. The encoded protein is CASSQTGLDGYTF.